These 30 T cell receptor beta chains share one sample of origin, sequenced in a study of control samples from healthy donors and cancer patients. Sequencing was performed with immunoSEQ multiplex PCR; in TCRdb, only in-frame clones are kept and a portion is missing. Of about 140,000 clones listed, approximately 86% are singletons. The sample was blood. The receptors derive from a woman in her thirties in good health.

This chain joins TRBV7-8 and TRBJ1-1; 10 bases agree with TRBD1. The ends lost 5 bases at V and 4 bases at J; junction bases unmatched: 7. This CDR3 has 15 residues. CDR1 and CDR2 from the germline V gene are SGHVS and FQNEAQ. The CDR3 coding sequence is TGTGCCAGCAGCCCAAGGGACAGGGGAGGCACTGAAGCTTTCTTT. Its translation is CASSPRDRGGTEAFF.

J is TRBJ2-5 and V is TRBV7-2; 10 bases align to TRBD2. Germline assignment: CDR1 SGHTA and CDR2 FQGNSA. CDR3 size: 16 residues. Unmatched junction bases numbered 9, after V lost 5 bases and J lost 3 bases. The CDR3 sequence: CASSPVGLAGEETQYF. The CDR3 DNA reads as TGTGCCAGCAGCCCAGTCGGGCTAGCGGGAGAAGAGACCCAGTACTTC.

The CDR3 nucleotides are TGTGCCAGCAGCTTAGTAGGCGGGAGAACCGGGGAGCTGTTTTTT. Translation gives CASSLVGGRTGELFF. J is TRBJ2-2 and V is TRBV7-6; TRBD2 aligns across 7 bases. The CDR3 runs 15 residues. Losses at the gene ends were 1 base for V and 5 bases for J; bases not matched to a gene: 4. Germline V gives CDR1 SGHVS, CDR2 FNYEAQ.

The chain links TRBV6-4 to TRBJ2-1, with 8 bases matching TRBD2. The germline V gene has CDR1 MRHNA and CDR2 SNTAGT. This CDR3 is 15 amino acids long. V shed 2 bases and J 8 bases; nucleotides not matched to a gene: 8. The DNA of the CDR3 is TGTGCCAGCAGTGACGGCGGGACTAGAGGGGATGAGCAGTTCTTC. Encoded protein: CASSDGGTRGDEQFF.

The CDR3 sequence: CASSRGTGGSLGAFF. The CDR3 nucleotides read TGTGCCAGCAGCCGTGGGACAGGGGGGTCCCTCGGAGCTTTCTTT. The chain recombines TRBV11-2 with TRBJ1-1, with TRBD1 identical over 11 bases. This CDR3 has 15 amino acids. Germline loops: CDR1 SGHAT, CDR2 FQNNGV. Trimming at V came to 5 bases and at J to 10 bases, leaving 12 bases not matched to a gene.

The chain is built from TRBV6-2 or TRBV6-3 and TRBJ1-5, with D possibly matching TRBD1 (5 bases). Germline CDR1 is MNHEY and CDR2 is SVGEGT. The CDR3 is 15 amino acids. V shed 6 bases and J shed 3 bases, with 15 bases lying between them. The CDR3, as DNA: TGTGCCAGCAGCCGCTTGGGACGGAACAATCAGCCCCAGCATTTT. It codes for CASSRLGRNNQPQHF.

By its share, this clone is medium-sized (0.01 to 0.1%). The chain uses TRBV29-1 and TRBJ1-2, with TRBD1 identical over 12 bases. Looked up from germline, CDR1 is SQVTM and CDR2 is ANQGSEA. The CDR3 spans 13 residues. V was pared by 3 bases and J by 6 bases, with 2 bases of the junction left unmatched. The CDR3 loop reads CSVEGTGGHGYTF. The DNA of the CDR3 is TGCAGCGTTGAGGGGACAGGGGGCCATGGCTACACCTTC. The full variable domain, completed using reference TRBV29-1 and TRBJ1-2, is SAVISQKPSRDICQRGTSLTIQCQVDSQVTMMFWYRQQPGQSLTLIATANQGSEATYESGFVIDKFPISRPNLTFSTLTVSNMSPEDSSIYLCSVEGTGGHGYTFGSGTRLTVV.

The gene calls are TRBV7-8 and TRBJ1-2; D is perhaps TRBD1 (5 bases). V lost 4 bases, J lost 3 bases, and 9 bases lay in between. The CDR3 loop spans 13 amino acids. Germline CDR1 SGHVS, CDR2 FQNEAQ. The CDR3 DNA reads TGTGCCAGCAGCTCCGGGACGTACTATGGCTACACCTTC. Translation gives CASSSGTYYGYTF.

The genes are TRBV6-4 and TRBJ2-1; D remains ambiguous. V was pared by 4 bases and J by 6 bases, with 10 bases between. Germline-derived CDR1 and CDR2 are MRHNA and SNTAGT. The CDR3 spans 13 residues. Here the CDR3 reads CASSAGFPNEQFF. The CDR3 coding sequence is TGTGCCAGCAGTGCAGGCTTCCCCAATGAGCAGTTCTTC.

CDR3 nucleotides: TGTGCCACCAGCAGTGGCGGACAGGGCAATCAGCCCCAGCATTTT. Protein: CATSSGGQGNQPQHF. V gene TRBV15 combines with J gene TRBJ1-5; TRBD1 matches at 7 bases. In germline, CDR1 is LNHNV, CDR2 YYDKDF (reference sequence). This CDR3 region has 15 residues. V lost 3 bases and J lost 2; bases outside the gene matches: 4.

The chain combines TRBV28 with TRBJ1-5, with D hard to call. CDR1 is MDHEN, CDR2 SYDVKM, per germline. This CDR3 has 13 residues. The ends were cut back, 8 bases at V and 0 bases at J, with 8 bases in the middle. As DNA, the CDR3 is TGTGCCAGCTGGTTTAATAGCAATCAGCCCCAGCATTTT. This sequence encodes CASWFNSNQPQHF.

This chain links TRBV19 with TRBJ1-5, with D possibly TRBD1 on 5 matching bases. Looked up from germline, CDR1 is LNHDA and CDR2 is SQIVND (reference sequence). CDR3 length: 16 amino acids. V was cut by 5 bases and J by 4 bases, with 18 bases left in between. The CDR3 nucleotides are TGTGCCAGTAGTGGGGTCGCCAGGGTAGGAAATCAGCCCCAGCATTTT. Residues: CASSGVARVGNQPQHF.

The CDR3, as DNA: TGTGCCAGCAGCTCAATTTGGGGACAGGGGAGGGAGACCCAGTACTTC. This gives the protein CASSSIWGQGRETQYF. The chain couples TRBV7-9 to TRBJ2-5; 10 nucleotides align to TRBD1. The CDR3 is made up of 16 amino acids. From germline, CDR1 is SEHNR and CDR2 FQNEAQ (reference sequence). Losses at the gene ends were 4 bases for V and 5 bases for J; bases not matched to a gene: 10.

The CDR3 DNA follows: TGTGCCAGCAGCTTGGGGGTGGACAAAAACATTCAGTACTTC. Translating gives CASSLGVDKNIQYF. The chain carries TRBV5-5 and TRBJ2-4, with D unresolved. The CDR3 consists of 14 residues. The V and J ends lost 0 bases and 3 bases respectively, with 7 bases between them. Germline V gene lookup returns CDR1 SGHKS and CDR2 YYEKEE (reference sequence).

The CDR3 DNA is TGTGCCAGCAAAGGGGGGGGTAACTATGGCTACACCTTC. It specifies CASKGGGNYGYTF. The chain employs TRBV11-2 and TRBJ1-2; a weak D match, TRBD1 (6 bases). The CDR3 has 13 amino acids. CDR1 and CDR2 from the germline V gene are SGHAT and FQNNGV. V shed 7 bases and J shed 1 base, with 10 bases lying between them.

The genes are TRBV6-1 and TRBJ1-5; D remains unclear. The CDR3 runs 11 residues. The ends were cut back, 1 base at V and 7 bases at J, with 2 bases in the middle. Looked up from germline, CDR1 is MNHNS and CDR2 is SASEGT. The CDR3 is CASSEVQPQHF. The CDR3 DNA sequence: TGTGCCAGCAGTGAAGTCCAGCCCCAGCATTTT.

The chain employs TRBV9 and TRBJ2-2, with 9 bases matching TRBD1. The CDR3 sequence is 18 residues long. The trim removed 0 bases at V and 3 bases at J, leaving 9 bases unmatched. Germline V gives CDR1 SGDLS, CDR2 YYNGEE. CDR3 coding DNA: TGTGCCAGCAGCGTAGTTCCGGGACAGGGTGCGCACACCGGGGAGCTGTTTTTT. It translates to CASSVVPGQGAHTGELFF.

This clone appeared a few times. The chain joins TRBV15 to TRBJ2-3; possibly TRBD1 for D (6 bases). Trimming shortened V by 4 bases and J by 3 bases, and 14 bases separated the two germline ends. The CDR3 has 15 residues. Germline CDR1 is LNHNV and CDR2 is YYDKDF (reference sequence). The CDR3 protein is CATSITGSGTDTQYF. CDR3 nucleotide sequence: TGTGCCACCAGCATCACAGGGTCCGGTACAGATACGCAGTATTTT.

The rearrangement joins TRBV16 to TRBJ2-3; D gene ambiguous. The germline V gene encodes CDR1 KGHSY and CDR2 FQNENV. CDR3 length: 12 residues. V was clipped by 3 bases and J by 3 bases, with 4 bases between them. The CDR3 sequence: CASSQFTDTQYF. DNA for the CDR3: TGTGCCAGCAGCCAGTTTACAGATACGCAGTATTTT.

The DNA for the CDR3 is TGTGCCAGCTCACCTCAGAGGGGGCAAGGCGGCGGTGAAAAACTGTTTTTT. Its protein is CASSPQRGQGGGEKLFF. This chain uses TRBV18 with TRBJ1-4; TRBD1 matches 7 bases. This CDR3 region has 17 residues. The V segment lost 3 bases and the J segment 7 bases; nucleotides outside the gene matches: 14. Germline V gene data show CDR1 as KGHSH and CDR2 as LQKENI. The variable domain in full, with the rest retrieved from reference TRBV18 and TRBJ1-4, is NAGVMQNPRHLVRRRGQEARLRCSPMKGHSHVYWYRQLPEEGLKFMVYLQKENIIDESGMPKERFSAEFPKEGPSILRIQQVVRGDSAAYFCASSPQRGQGGGEKLFFGSGTQLSVL.

V and J are TRBV24-1 and TRBJ2-5; unclear D gene. Germline V gives CDR1 KGHDR, CDR2 SFDVKD. Deletions cut 2 bases from V and 5 bases from J, with 5 bases between. The CDR3 is 12 amino acids. CDR3 in amino acids: CATSDYGETQYF. The CDR3 DNA reads TGTGCCACCAGTGATTACGGGGAGACCCAGTACTTC.

The rearrangement links TRBV11-2 to TRBJ2-7; no reliable D call. V lost 8 bases, J lost 9 bases, and 14 bases lay in between. This CDR3 contains 11 residues. Germline-derived CDR1 and CDR2 are SGHAT and FQNNGV. The CDR3 here is CASLGVVTQYF. The CDR3 DNA reads TGTGCCAGCCTGGGCGTGGTGACGCAGTACTTC.

V gene TRBV2 combines with J gene TRBJ1-5; no firm D call. Looked up from germline, CDR1 is SNHLY and CDR2 is FYNNEI. V lost 6 bases and J lost 0, with 12 bases in between. The CDR3 runs to 15 residues. CDR3 sequence (DNA): TGTGCCAGCAGCGTGGGCCATAATAGCAATCAGCCCCAGCATTTT. This encodes CASSVGHNSNQPQHF. Drawing the rest from reference TRBV2 and TRBJ1-5, the complete variable domain is EPEVTQTPSHQVTQMGQEVILRCVPISNHLYFYWYRQILGQKVEFLVSFYNNEISEKSEIFDDQFSVERPDGSNFTLKIRSTKLEDSAMYFCASSVGHNSNQPQHFGDGTRLSIL.

The CDR3 bases are TGTGCCAGCAGCCTTCGGGACGTCTCCTACGAGCAGTACTTC. Its translation: CASSLRDVSYEQYF. The chain couples TRBV6-5 to TRBJ2-7; D tentatively fits TRBD1 or TRBD2 (5 bases each). Per the germline V gene, CDR1 is MNHEY and CDR2 is SVGAGI. The CDR3 contains 14 residues. V lost 6 bases, J lost 0 bases, and 12 bases lay in between.

V and J are TRBV13 and TRBJ2-3; no reliable D call. The V end lost 1 base, the J end lost 7 bases, and 9 bases lay between the germline ends. Germline CDR1 and CDR2: PRHDT and FYEKMQ (reference sequence). CDR3 size: 13 residues. The DNA for the CDR3 is TGTGCCAGCAGCTTAGACAGCTCGAATACGCAGTATTTT. It specifies CASSLDSSNTQYF.

This clone was observed a handful of times. The V call is TRBV10-3, the J call TRBJ1-3, with unresolved D. Per the germline V gene, CDR1 is ENHRY and CDR2 is SYGVKD. V was shortened by 10 bases and J by 2 bases, with 6 bases between the two germline ends. This CDR3 region has 11 residues. This CDR3 is CATRAGNTIYF. The CDR3 nucleotides read TGTGCCACTAGGGCTGGAAACACCATATATTTT.

V and J are TRBV9 and TRBJ1-2; D is uncertain. This CDR3 is 12 amino acids long. The germline CDR1 and CDR2 sequences are SGDLS and YYNGEE. Trimming took off 1 base at V and 8 bases at J, with 9 bases between the two ends. The CDR3 sequence is CASSVYGSGYTF. In DNA form, the CDR3 reads TGTGCCAGCAGCGTATATGGTAGCGGCTACACCTTC.

V and J are TRBV30 and TRBJ1-2; D is ambiguous. There are 12 residues in the CDR3. Germline V gene sequence: CDR1 GTSNPN, CDR2 SVGIG (reference sequence). V lost 3 bases, J lost 2 bases, and 7 bases lay in between. The CDR3 protein is CAWRSRNYGYTF. The CDR3 coding sequence is TGTGCCTGGAGATCCCGAAACTATGGCTACACCTTC.

The CDR3 loop reads CAWSGRQFHEQYF. For the CDR3, the DNA is TGTGCCTGGAGTGGTCGACAATTTCACGAGCAGTACTTC. The chain employs TRBV30 and TRBJ2-7, with D hard to call. CDR3 size: 13 residues. Germline CDR1 reads GTSNPN; CDR2 reads SVGIG (reference sequence). Trimming stripped 1 base from V and 5 bases from J, with 12 bases between.

As DNA, the CDR3 is TGTGCCAGCAGCGACAGGGGAGGGAATGCGGATACGCAGTATTTT. Encoded protein: CASSDRGGNADTQYF. The rearrangement joins TRBV6-4 to TRBJ2-3; D is perhaps TRBD1 (8 bases). The CDR3 totals 15 residues. Trimming took off 6 bases at V and 6 bases at J, with 19 bases between the two ends. Germline assignment: CDR1 MRHNA and CDR2 SNTAGT.